Each of the 14 T cell receptor beta chains below was sequenced from the same sample in a study of CD8 T cells in ankylosing spondylitis. From the 5' RACE reads, TCRdb called clonotypes with MiXCR, one entry per CDR3 protein. This table holds around 150,000 distinct CDR3 sequences, 11% found once. Sequences were obtained from blood, either unsorted or a sorted T cell fraction (not recorded which). Every receptor here comes from a male donor with ankylosing spondylitis or in good health (not recorded which).

The sample holds a few counts of this clonotype. V gene TRBV6-2 or TRBV6-3 combines with J gene TRBJ1-2, with unresolved D. CDR1 MNHEY and CDR2 SVGEGT come from the germline V gene. The CDR3 totals 17 residues. V was shortened by 5 bases and J by 4 bases, with 23 bases between the two germline ends. The CDR3 coding sequence is TGTGCCAGCAGTCGGGGAGACACGAGGCAGTCAACCTATGGCTACACCTTC. Translating it yields CASSRGDTRQSTYGYTF.

V and J are TRBV7-9 and TRBJ2-2, with D perhaps TRBD2 (5 bases). Deletions cut 5 bases from V and 1 base from J, with 17 bases between. CDR3 length equals 17 residues. Looked up from germline, CDR1 is SEHNR and CDR2 is FQNEAQ (reference sequence). CDR3 nucleotide sequence: TGTGCCAGCAGCCACGTCGGGGTTTCAGGGAACACCGGGGAGCTGTTTTTT. Protein product: CASSHVGVSGNTGELFF.

This clonotype was observed at least ten times. The chain couples TRBV20-1 to TRBJ2-5; D not resolved. Germline V gene lookup returns CDR1 DFQATT and CDR2 SNEGSKA (reference sequence). CDR3 length: 11 amino acids. V was cut by 5 bases and J by 5 bases, with 9 bases left in between. The CDR3: CSARLFETQYF. CDR3 sequence (DNA): TGCAGTGCTCGGCTCTTTGAGACCCAGTACTTC.

In its sample, this clonotype was seen many times. The chain recombines TRBV10-3 with TRBJ1-3, with 7 positions matching TRBD1. Germline CDR1 is ENHRY and CDR2 is SYGVKD. The CDR3 runs 16 residues. Losses at the gene ends were 6 bases for V and 1 base for J; bases not matched to a gene: 9. CDR3: CAIRSGTVSSGNTIYF. The CDR3 nucleotides are TGTGCCATCAGGTCCGGGACAGTGAGTTCTGGAAACACCATATATTTT.

This chain connects TRBV20-1 to TRBJ1-6, with a tentative D call TRBD1 (6 bases). This CDR3 spans 14 amino acids. The V end was cut by 6 bases, the J end by 8 bases, with 17 bases between. From germline, CDR1 is DFQATT and CDR2 SNEGSKA (reference sequence). Here the CDR3 DNA reads TGCAGTGCGAACAAGGGACATGGATATTCACCCCTCCACTTT. This sequence encodes CSANKGHGYSPLHF.

The table lists this clonotype with many counts. The CDR3 DNA reads as TGTGCCAGCAGTTTTATTATGGGGAATCAGCCCCAGCATTTT. Translated: CASSFIMGNQPQHF. The chain uses TRBV12-3 or TRBV12-4 and TRBJ1-5; D uncertain. V gave up 3 bases and J gave up 4 bases, with 10 bases separating them. The CDR3 consists of 14 residues.

At least ten counts were recorded for this clonotype. As DNA, the CDR3 is TGTGCCAGCAGCTCTAGCGGGAGGGCGAACACCGGGGAGCTGTTTTTT. Residues: CASSSSGRANTGELFF. The V gene is TRBV11-2, the J gene TRBJ2-2, with TRBD2 matching over 12 bases. CDR1 is SGHAT, CDR2 FQNNGV, per germline. Trimming removed 4 bases from V and 0 bases from J; junction bases left unmatched: 0. The CDR3 length is 16 residues.

This clonotype was observed at least ten times. Here the CDR3 reads CASTLTGDGETQYF. The CDR3 DNA is TGTGCCAGCACCCTAACAGGGGATGGGGAGACCCAGTACTTC. The chain has TRBV7-8 and TRBJ2-5; 7 positions agree with TRBD1. The CDR3 is 14 amino acids. J was trimmed by 5 bases and V by 7 bases; bases with no gene match: 10. Germline V CDR1 and CDR2: SGHVS, FQNEAQ. Supplemented by reference TRBV7-8 and TRBJ2-5, the full variable domain reads GAGVSQSPRYKVAKRGQDVALRCDPISGHVSLFWYQQALGQGPEFLTYFQNEAQLDKSGLPSDRFFAERPEGSVSTLKIQRTQQEDSAVYLCASTLTGDGETQYFGPGTRLLVL.

This clonotype was counted only a few times. The rearrangement links TRBV5-1 to TRBJ1-6; no clear D gene. Germline CDR1 is SGHRS and CDR2 is YFSETQ. Trimming took 0 bases from V and 9 from J, leaving 13 bases between them. The CDR3 sequence is 15 residues long. The CDR3 coding sequence is TGCGCCAGCAGCTTGGAGGGCCGCGATGGTTCACCCCTCCACTTT. It translates to CASSLEGRDGSPLHF.

This clonotype was counted ten times or more. This chain uses TRBV29-1 with TRBJ2-3; TRBD1 matches 8 bases. The CDR3 is made up of 13 amino acids. Losses at the gene ends were 6 bases for V and 5 bases for J; bases not matched to a gene: 7. Germline CDR1 SQVTM, CDR2 ANQGSEA. The CDR3 reads CSVVQGAIDTQYF. CDR3 bases: TGCAGCGTCGTCCAGGGGGCAATAGATACGCAGTATTTT.

This clonotype has ten or more counts. The chain recombines TRBV4-1 with TRBJ2-7; TRBD2 matches 14 bases. After removal of 4 bases from V and 6 bases from J, the junction contained 5 bases not matched to a gene. Germline CDR1 is MGHRA and CDR2 is YSYEKL. CDR3 size: 15 residues. In DNA, the CDR3 is TGCGCCAGCAGCCGGACTAGCGGGAGGTGGGGCGAGCAGTACTTC. This gives the protein CASSRTSGRWGEQYF.

The genes are TRBV20-1 and TRBJ2-1, with TRBD2 identical over 8 bases. The CDR3 contains 17 residues. J was trimmed by 8 bases and V by 3 bases; bases with no gene match: 18. Germline CDR1 and CDR2: DFQATT and SNEGSKA (reference sequence). CDR3 sequence reads: CSASPGGTRGTSDEQFF. For the CDR3, the DNA is TGCAGTGCTAGCCCGGGGGGGACCCGGGGTACGTCGGATGAGCAGTTCTTC.

This clonotype has a single count. This chain links TRBV4-3 with TRBJ1-2, with D unresolved. CDR1 LGHNA and CDR2 YSLEER come from the germline V gene. V dropped 1 base and J dropped 0 bases, with 12 bases sitting between them. This CDR3 spans 16 amino acids. This chain's CDR3 is CASSQARGKTNYGYTF. The CDR3 nucleotides are TGCGCCAGCAGCCAAGCCCGCGGGAAAACTAACTATGGCTACACCTTC.

The rearrangement links TRBV28 to TRBJ2-5; 8 bases are shared with TRBD1. The CDR3 contains 14 residues. The germline CDR1 and CDR2 sequences are MDHEN and SYDVKM. V gave up 6 bases and J gave up 3 bases; unmatched junction bases: 6. The CDR3 here is CASSREDREETQYF. In nucleotides, the CDR3 is TGTGCCAGCAGCCGCGAGGACAGGGAAGAGACCCAGTACTTC.